The clone carrying this T cell receptor beta chain was seen many times. The entry originates in a study of T cells in Graves' hyperthyroidism and ophthalmopathy. Study as a whole: The authors collected peripheral blood at initial diagnosis, before any treatment.

In germline, CDR1 is MDHEN, CDR2 SYDVKM. The CDR3 is made up of 14 amino acids. V was cut by 2 bases and J by 5 bases, with 12 bases left in between. RNA transcripts served as the template for amplifying TCR beta CDR3 regions. First-round RT-PCR targeting the TCR CDR3 was performed with the HTBI primer set. MiXCR was run by TCRdb on the multiplex PCR reads, yielding one entry per CDR3 protein. The data show 150,000 to 200,000 distinct CDR3 sequences, 9.4% seen once. The chain recombines TRBV28 with TRBJ2-5, with a possible D match to TRBD2 (7 bases). Specimen: blood. This TCR was recovered from a woman under 30 with Graves' hyperthyroidism that later progressed to Graves' ophthalmopathy. CDR3 in amino acids: CASSLIGGLETQYF. The CDR3 nucleotides are TGTGCCAGCAGTTTAATCGGGGGGCTGGAGACCCAGTACTTC.